Below are 26 T cell receptor beta chains sequenced from a single sample in a study of early T cells in non-severe SARS-CoV-2 infection. A single record per CDR3 protein comes from TCRdb applying MiXCR to the 5' RACE reads. The data show 65,000 to 70,000 distinct CDR3 sequences, roughly 10% seen once. The sequenced material came from whole blood. These receptors were collected from an adult who was a healthcare worker with PCR-confirmed SARS-CoV-2 infection or an uninfected control (not recorded which).

The chain is built from TRBV30 and TRBJ2-1; 12 nucleotides line up with TRBD2. The germline V gene encodes CDR1 GTSNPN and CDR2 SVGIG (reference sequence). V trimming: 8 bases; J trimming: 6 bases; junction bases outside the gene matches: 5. The CDR3 contains 13 residues. This CDR3 is CAGMTSGSNEQFF. The CDR3 DNA sequence: TGTGCCGGGATGACTAGCGGGAGCAATGAGCAGTTCTTC.

There are many counts of this clonotype. The chain recombines TRBV28 with TRBJ1-2; D ambiguous. The CDR3 consists of 12 residues. V was pared by 1 base and J by 6 bases, with 6 bases between. Per germline, CDR1 MDHEN and CDR2 SYDVKM. The CDR3 coding sequence is TGTGCCAGCAGTTTATCGGAGGATGGCTACACCTTC. This translates into CASSLSEDGYTF.

This clonotype is medium-sized. The chain carries TRBV11-2 and TRBJ2-4, with D perhaps TRBD1 or TRBD2 (5 bases each). Trimming took 8 bases from V and 9 from J, leaving 17 bases between them. The CDR3 has 13 residues. CDR1 is SGHAT, CDR2 FQNNGV, per germline. Here the CDR3 reads CASAYEGTGIQYF. In DNA form, the CDR3 reads TGTGCCAGCGCGTACGAAGGGACGGGCATTCAGTACTTC. The variable domain in full, with the rest retrieved from reference TRBV11-2 and TRBJ2-4, is EAGVAQSPRYKIIEKRQSVAFWCNPISGHATLYWYQQILGQGPKLLIQFQNNGVVDDSQLPKDRFSAERLKGVDSTLKIQPAKLEDSAVYLCASAYEGTGIQYFGAGTRLSVL.

The CDR3 spells CARREDRLNQPQHF. For the CDR3, the DNA is TGTGCCAGGCGCGAGGACAGGCTGAATCAGCCCCAGCATTTT. This sequence joins TRBV7-6 and TRBJ1-5; 7 bases are a match to TRBD1. The CDR3 contains 14 residues. Germline V lookup: CDR1 SGHVS, CDR2 FNYEAQ. V trimming: 9 bases; J trimming: 4 bases; junction bases outside the gene matches: 9.

This clonotype was picked up many times. The chain combines TRBV12-3 or TRBV12-4 with TRBJ2-7; D might be TRBD1 (6 bases). The CDR3 consists of 13 residues. The V end was cut by 3 bases, the J end by 6 bases, with 12 bases between. CDR3 DNA sequence: TGTGCCAGCAGTTTGTTTCAGGGGATCGAGCAGTACTTC. This gives the protein CASSLFQGIEQYF.

This clonotype has a count of ten or more. The chain couples TRBV5-4 to TRBJ1-1, with D possibly matching TRBD1 (5 bases). Trimming took off 0 bases at V and 5 bases at J, with 11 bases between the two ends. The CDR3 consists of 14 residues. Germline loops: CDR1 SGHNT, CDR2 YYREEE (reference sequence). CDR3 DNA sequence: TGTGCCAGCAGCTTGGGGGGCAGTGGGACTGAAGCTTTCTTT. Translated, it gives CASSLGGSGTEAFF.

Notes on this clonotype: One junction end does not reproduce the germline sequence, and a read error may be involved. The rearrangement joins TRBV4-1 to TRBJ2-5; 7 bases are a match to TRBD2. Germline V gene lookup returns CDR1 MGHRA and CDR2 YSYEKL. This CDR3 spans 13 amino acids. CDR3 protein: CASSQDPNRERGF. The CDR3 DNA reads TGCGCCAGCAGCCAAGACCCCAACCGGGAGCGGGGCTTC.

This clonotype was detected ten times or more. The rearrangement links TRBV6-2 or TRBV6-3 to TRBJ2-3, with no clear D. V was trimmed by 6 bases and J by 2 bases, leaving 15 bases between them. The CDR3 extends over 15 amino acids. CDR1 MNHEY and CDR2 SVGEGT come from the germline V gene. CDR3 sequence: CASSLSGVDTDTQYF. Written as DNA, the CDR3 is TGTGCCAGCAGCCTAAGTGGGGTGGACACAGATACGCAGTATTTT.

The J gene is TRBJ2-1, the V gene TRBV6-2 or TRBV6-3; 8 nucleotides match TRBD1. V dropped 0 bases and J dropped 8; count of bases not matched to a gene: 3. Germline values: CDR1 MNHEY, CDR2 SVGEGT. The CDR3 has 14 residues. The CDR3, as DNA: TGTGCCAGCAGTTACTCGACAGGGGTCGATGAGCAGTTCTTC. This translates into CASSYSTGVDEQFF.

The chain employs TRBV7-9 and TRBJ1-4, with 9 bases aligning to TRBD1. CDR1 SEHNR and CDR2 FQNEAQ come from the germline V gene (reference sequence). The CDR3 is 17 amino acids. V shed 4 bases and J 5 bases; nucleotides not matched to a gene: 11. The chain's CDR3 is CASSSQKETGGNEKLFF. CDR3 sequence (DNA): TGTGCCAGCAGCTCCCAAAAAGAGACAGGGGGGAATGAAAAACTGTTTTTT.

This chain links TRBV11-2 with TRBJ2-7; no reliable D call. CDR3 length equals 13 residues. The germline V gene has CDR1 SGHAT and CDR2 FQNNGV. V was cut by 5 bases and J by 9 bases, with 17 bases left in between. CDR3 sequence reads: CASSVSPAPMQYF. The CDR3 region has the DNA TGTGCCAGCAGCGTTTCGCCGGCCCCGATGCAGTACTTC.

The rearrangement links TRBV7-8 to TRBJ2-4; no clear D gene. V was cut by 5 bases and J by 8 bases, with 13 bases left in between. This CDR3 is 13 amino acids long. Germline values: CDR1 SGHVS, CDR2 FQNEAQ. CDR3 amino acids: CASSPDGRDIQYF. The CDR3, as DNA: TGTGCCAGCAGCCCCGACGGAAGGGACATTCAGTACTTC.

There are many counts of this clonotype. The chain employs TRBV4-1 and TRBJ2-3; 12 bases match TRBD2. This CDR3 has 17 amino acids. Per germline, CDR1 MGHRA and CDR2 YSYEKL. V shed 1 base, J shed 1 base, and the junction held 3 bases outside the gene matches. The CDR3 protein is CASSQVWTSGGTDTQYF. CDR3 DNA sequence: TGCGCCAGCAGCCAAGTATGGACTAGCGGGGGCACAGATACGCAGTATTTT.

This clonotype was seen a handful of times. This chain joins TRBV28 and TRBJ1-1; 8 bases match TRBD1. CDR1 and CDR2 from the germline V gene are MDHEN and SYDVKM. J lost 11 bases, V lost 2 bases, and 7 bases had no gene match. The CDR3 spans 13 residues. CDR3 protein: CASSLTGGNSAFF. CDR3 in DNA: TGTGCCAGCAGTTTAACAGGGGGTAACTCGGCTTTCTTT.

The sample holds a few counts of this clonotype. The V gene is TRBV4-1, the J gene TRBJ1-6, with D unclear. The V and J ends lost 4 bases and 9 bases respectively, with 25 bases between them. This CDR3 comprises 18 residues. Per germline, CDR1 MGHRA and CDR2 YSYEKL. DNA of the CDR3: TGCGCCAGCAGCCTCACAATGAAGATAGGGAAAAGTCGTTCACCCCTCCACTTT. This codes for CASSLTMKIGKSRSPLHF.

This clonotype appeared many times. The genes are TRBV12-3 or TRBV12-4 and TRBJ1-1; no clear D. V shed 6 bases and J shed 5 bases, with 7 bases lying between them. The CDR3 is 11 residues long. The CDR3 nucleotides read TGTGCCAGCAGACTGGGGACTGAAGCTTTCTTT. Translated: CASRLGTEAFF.

In its sample, this clonotype was seen a few times. The J gene is TRBJ2-2, the V gene TRBV30, with D unclear. CDR3 length: 14 amino acids. V was pared by 4 bases and J by 0 bases, with 9 bases between. In germline, CDR1 is GTSNPN, CDR2 SVGIG (reference sequence). CDR3 coding DNA: TGTGCCTGGATCAGATATCCGAACACCGGGGAGCTGTTTTTT. Amino acids: CAWIRYPNTGELFF.

This clonotype has only a few counts. V gene TRBV7-9 combines with J gene TRBJ2-1, with 13 nucleotides matching TRBD2. Germline V gene sequence: CDR1 SEHNR, CDR2 FQNEAQ (reference sequence). Trimming removed 2 bases from V and 6 bases from J; junction bases left unmatched: 7. The CDR3 has 17 residues. CDR3 protein: CASSLTSGTSGTNEQFF. The CDR3 DNA follows: TGTGCCAGCAGCTTAACTAGCGGGACTAGCGGGACCAATGAGCAGTTCTTC. The whole variable domain, remainder taken from reference TRBV7-9 and TRBJ2-1, is DTGVSQNPRHKITKRGQNVTFRCDPISEHNRLYWYRQTLGQGPEFLTYFQNEAQLEKSRLLSDRFSAERPKGSFSTLEIQRTEQGDSAMYLCASSLTSGTSGTNEQFFGPGTRLTVL.

This clonotype was counted at least ten times. This chain links TRBV7-2 with TRBJ2-3; the match to TRBD2 covers 11 bases. The CDR3 length is 20 residues. The germline V gene has CDR1 SGHTA and CDR2 FQGNSA. V shed 4 bases, J shed 0 bases, and the junction held 15 bases outside the gene matches. In DNA, the CDR3 is TGTGCCAGCAGCTACCCCTCGCTAGCGGGAGGTCCTTCTAGCACAGATACGCAGTATTTT. It is translated as CASSYPSLAGGPSSTDTQYF. The full variable domain, rest sourced from reference TRBV7-2 and TRBJ2-3, is GAGVSQSPSNKVTEKGKDVELRCDPISGHTALYWYRQSLGQGLEFLIYFQGNSAPDKSGLPSDRFSAERTGGSVSTLTIQRTQQEDSAVYLCASSYPSLAGGPSSTDTQYFGPGTRLTVL.

Only a few counts were recorded for this clonotype. This chain links TRBV6-6 with TRBJ2-1, with 8 bases fitting TRBD1. V gave up 5 bases and J gave up 10 bases; unmatched junction bases: 10. Looked up from germline, CDR1 is MNHNY and CDR2 is SVGAGI (reference sequence). The CDR3 loop spans 14 amino acids. CDR3 bases: TGTGCCAGCAGTCTCCTGGACAGGGCTGGAGAGCAGTTCTTC. It encodes CASSLLDRAGEQFF.

This chain links TRBV6-5 with TRBJ2-1; 7 bases match TRBD1. The CDR3 has 13 amino acids. V gave up 9 bases and J gave up 3 bases; unmatched junction bases: 5. From germline, CDR1 is MNHEY and CDR2 SVGAGI. CDR3 DNA: TGTGCCAGTACCGGGACAGTCTACAATGAGCAGTTCTTC. This sequence encodes CASTGTVYNEQFF.

The rearrangement links TRBV12-3 or TRBV12-4 to TRBJ2-1; perhaps D is TRBD1 or TRBD2 (5 bases each). V was clipped by 7 bases and J by 4 bases, with 20 bases between them. The CDR3 runs to 16 residues. The CDR3 reads CASNLGPPGPYNEQFF. CDR3 nucleotides: TGTGCCAGCAACCTGGGACCCCCTGGCCCTTACAATGAGCAGTTCTTC.

This clonotype was picked up a small number of times. The rearrangement joins TRBV4-1 to TRBJ1-4; D uncertain. Looked up from germline, CDR1 is MGHRA and CDR2 is YSYEKL. Trimming took off 1 base at V and 7 bases at J, with 7 bases between the two ends. CDR3 length: 13 amino acids. In DNA, the CDR3 is TGCGCCAGCAGCCAAGTAAATGGTGAAAAACTGTTTTTT. Translation gives CASSQVNGEKLFF.

This clonotype was counted ten times or more. CDR3: CSATAGGRTDTQYF. CDR3 bases: TGCAGTGCGACCGCTGGGGGCCGCACAGATACGCAGTATTTT. The rearrangement uses TRBV20-1 and TRBJ2-3; D possibly corresponds to TRBD1 (6 bases). This CDR3 spans 14 amino acids. The V and J ends lost 6 bases and 1 base respectively, with 14 bases between them. CDR1 is DFQATT and CDR2 is SNEGSKA in the germline V gene (reference sequence).

The genes are TRBV12-3 or TRBV12-4 and TRBJ1-5, with a possible D match to TRBD1 (5 bases). V dropped 7 bases and J dropped 6 bases, with 19 bases sitting between them. The CDR3 runs 15 residues. This CDR3 reads CASTLGGAAIQPQHF. CDR3 DNA: TGTGCCAGCACCCTAGGAGGGGCTGCCATTCAGCCCCAGCATTTT.

This chain joins TRBV28 and TRBJ2-2; D is perhaps TRBD1 or TRBD2 (6 bases each). The CDR3 contains 14 residues. Trimming took off 6 bases at V and 5 bases at J, with 13 bases between the two ends. Germline V CDR1 and CDR2: MDHEN, SYDVKM. The CDR3 here is CASSGGEVTGELFF. The CDR3 DNA is TGTGCCAGCAGCGGGGGCGAGGTAACCGGGGAGCTGTTTTTT.